The 21 T cell receptor beta chains below all came from one sample that was sequenced in a study of response to subunit inactivated influenza vaccine. TCRdb recomputed calls from the RT-PCR reads with MiXCR, one row per CDR3 protein. This sample yields roughly 780,000 distinct CDR3 sequences, of which approximately 17% are seen a single time; 11% belongs to the top ten. Sample: PBMCs from blood, taken more than 4 days after vaccination. These receptors were taken from a man aged 50 to 60 who received an inactivated influenza vaccine.

This clonotype was seen a handful of times. This chain links TRBV5-1 with TRBJ1-2, with TRBD1 matching 9 bases. J lost 2 bases, V lost 5 bases, and 4 bases had no gene match. This CDR3 comprises 14 residues. The germline CDR1 and CDR2 sequences are SGHRS and YFSETQ. CDR3 sequence (DNA): TGCGCCAGCAGGGGACAGGGCGTAAACTATGGCTACACCTTC. Its protein product is CASRGQGVNYGYTF.

This clonotype appeared a few times. V gene TRBV28 combines with J gene TRBJ2-5, with TRBD2 matching over 10 bases. Trimming at V came to 5 bases and at J to 2 bases, leaving 8 bases not matched to a gene. The germline V gene has CDR1 MDHEN and CDR2 SYDVKM. This CDR3 contains 16 residues. The CDR3 DNA reads TGTGCCAGCAGTCCGCTAGCGGGAGTGCTACAAGAGACCCAGTACTTC. Translation gives CASSPLAGVLQETQYF.

The J gene is TRBJ2-7, the V gene TRBV9; TRBD2 aligns across 7 bases. With V trimmed by 0 bases and J by 4 bases, 7 bases remained unmatched. CDR3 length: 15 amino acids. Per germline, CDR1 SGDLS and CDR2 YYNGEE. Here the CDR3 DNA reads TGTGCCAGCAGCGTAGGGGCGGGGGAATTTTACGAGCAGTACTTC. Amino acids: CASSVGAGEFYEQYF.

A few counts support this clonotype. The chain links TRBV29-1 to TRBJ2-7; D uncertain. The CDR3 totals 12 residues. Germline lookup yields CDR1 SQVTM and CDR2 ANQGSEA. The ends were cut back, 3 bases at V and 4 bases at J, with 10 bases in the middle. Here the CDR3 reads CSVELVGYEQYF. CDR3 nucleotide sequence: TGCAGCGTTGAGCTAGTGGGGTACGAGCAGTACTTC.

There are many counts of this clonotype. The rearrangement links TRBV7-2 to TRBJ2-1; 11 bases match TRBD2. This CDR3 has 16 amino acids. Germline V lookup: CDR1 SGHTA, CDR2 FQGNSA. The trim removed 1 base at V and 3 bases at J, leaving 2 bases unmatched. CDR3 nucleotides: TGTGCCAGCAGCTTAGTAGGGACTAGCGGCTACAATGAGCAGTTCTTC. Amino acids: CASSLVGTSGYNEQFF.

The chain is built from TRBV10-3 and TRBJ1-5; TRBD1 agrees at 10 bases. The V gene end was trimmed by 2 bases and the J gene end by 6 bases; junction bases not matched to a gene: 7. The CDR3 is made up of 16 amino acids. Germline-derived CDR1 and CDR2 are ENHRY and SYGVKD. Here the CDR3 DNA reads TGTGCCATCAGTGAGCGGGACAGGGGTAACGGTCAGCCCCAGCATTTT. Translation: CAISERDRGNGQPQHF.

This clonotype was observed a handful of times. CDR3 sequence: CASSFSSGRANEQFF. The CDR3 bases are TGTGCCAGCAGTTTTTCTAGCGGGAGGGCCAATGAGCAGTTCTTC. The V call is TRBV12-3 or TRBV12-4, the J call TRBJ2-1; 12 bases line up with TRBD2. After removal of 3 bases from V and 6 bases from J, the junction contained 3 bases not matched to a gene. The CDR3 length is 15 residues.

This clonotype was seen a handful of times. The chain links TRBV20-1 to TRBJ2-1; 13 bases align to TRBD2. The CDR3 is made up of 16 amino acids. Germline-derived CDR1 and CDR2 are DFQATT and SNEGSKA (reference sequence). J lost 0 bases, V lost 4 bases, and 3 bases had no gene match. CDR3 nucleotides: TGCAGTGCTAAGGGGACTAGCGGGATCTCCTACAATGAGCAGTTCTTC. It specifies CSAKGTSGISYNEQFF.

This clonotype was observed at least ten times. The chain uses TRBV28 and TRBJ2-7; D is perhaps TRBD1 (5 bases). CDR3 length: 12 residues. V lost 1 base and J lost 13, with 14 bases in between. The germline CDR1 and CDR2 sequences are MDHEN and SYDVKM. CDR3 loop: CASSLFTGREYF. The DNA of the CDR3 is TGTGCCAGCAGTTTATTCACGGGCAGGGAATACTTC.

This clonotype was counted a few times. It is likely a read error, because the conserved phenylalanine at the end of the CDR3 is missing. Because the CDR3's place on the DNA is in doubt, the DNA is left out and the CDR3 is given as listed by TCRdb. The rearrangement joins TRBV5-5 to TRBJ2-1; the table's D call, TRBD2, was not checked against the DNA. The CDR3 has 12 residues if both end residues are counted. Germline assignment: CDR1 SGHKS and CDR2 YYEKEE (reference sequence). This chain's CDR3 is CASSLRTSGGAS.

CDR3 sequence reads: CSGITGYTDTQYF. DNA of the CDR3: TGCAGTGGAATTACAGGGTACACAGATACGCAGTATTTT. The V gene is TRBV20-1, the J gene TRBJ2-3; D perhaps matches TRBD1 (6 bases). V shed 7 bases and J shed 2 bases, with 13 bases lying between them. The V gene's germline CDR1 is DFQATT and CDR2 SNEGSKA (reference sequence). This CDR3 contains 13 residues.

This sequence joins TRBV6-2 or TRBV6-3 and TRBJ1-5; no definite D call. The CDR3 consists of 14 residues. V was shortened by 2 bases and J by 8 bases, with 13 bases between the two germline ends. Germline CDR1 and CDR2: MNHEY and SVGEGT. CDR3 in amino acids: CASSYPKLGKPQHF. For the CDR3, the DNA is TGTGCCAGCAGTTACCCGAAGTTGGGAAAGCCCCAGCATTTT.

This clonotype was recorded a few times. The chain has TRBV7-9 and TRBJ2-7; D remains unclear. CDR1 and CDR2 (germline): SEHNR, FQNEAQ (reference sequence). This CDR3 is 15 amino acids long. V dropped 1 base and J dropped 2 bases, with 12 bases sitting between them. The CDR3 is CASSLGLPPAYEQYF. For the CDR3, the DNA is TGTGCCAGCAGCTTAGGGTTACCTCCCGCCTACGAGCAGTACTTC.

This clonotype was counted a few times. The gene calls are TRBV20-1 and TRBJ2-5; 9 nucleotides line up with TRBD1. The CDR3 totals 14 residues. Germline values: CDR1 DFQATT, CDR2 SNEGSKA (reference sequence). The V segment lost 4 bases and the J segment 5 bases; nucleotides outside the gene matches: 8. The CDR3 spells CSAIPGTGFETQYF. As DNA, the CDR3 is TGCAGTGCTATTCCCGGGACAGGGTTCGAGACCCAGTACTTC.

This clonotype was counted only a few times. V and J are TRBV28 and TRBJ2-3; no definite D call. CDR3 size: 16 residues. In germline, CDR1 is MDHEN, CDR2 SYDVKM. Trimming left V 1 base short and J 4 bases short, with 15 bases between. CDR3 region: CASSLFQYSAPDTQYF. CDR3 nucleotide sequence: TGTGCCAGCAGTTTATTCCAGTATTCTGCCCCAGATACGCAGTATTTT.

There are a few counts of this clonotype. This sequence joins TRBV27 and TRBJ2-7, with 7 bases that match TRBD2. CDR3 length equals 15 residues. The V gene's germline CDR1 is MNHEY and CDR2 SMNVEV (reference sequence). V lost 6 bases, J lost 7 bases, and 15 bases stayed unmatched. Here the CDR3 reads CASSPGVAGVAEQYF. In DNA form, the CDR3 reads TGTGCCAGCAGCCCGGGAGTGGCGGGAGTAGCGGAGCAGTACTTC.

The chain links TRBV28 to TRBJ1-2, with D unclear. The CDR3 has 14 residues. Trimming cost V 6 bases and J 4 bases, with 15 bases left between them. Germline CDR1 is MDHEN and CDR2 is SYDVKM. As DNA, the CDR3 is TGTGCCAGCAGCAATAGGGCAGAACTCTATGGCTACACCTTC. This gives the protein CASSNRAELYGYTF.

This clonotype was seen a few times. The chain employs TRBV12-3 or TRBV12-4 and TRBJ2-5; D uncertain. The CDR3 sequence is 16 residues long. Trimming pared 0 bases from V and 1 base from J, leaving 12 bases between. The CDR3 protein is CASSLALTGVQETQYF. CDR3 coding DNA: TGTGCCAGCAGTTTAGCGCTAACTGGGGTCCAAGAGACCCAGTACTTC.

The J gene is TRBJ2-7, the V gene TRBV6-2 or TRBV6-3; D gene uncertain. The germline V and J ends were trimmed by 5 bases and 2 bases, with 13 bases remaining between them. The CDR3 runs 14 residues. CDR1 is MNHEY and CDR2 is SVGEGT in the germline V gene. DNA for the CDR3: TGTGCCAGCAGTCCAGAGACCCGACCCTACGAGCAGTACTTC. Translated: CASSPETRPYEQYF.

This clonotype has a handful of counts. The CDR3 is CASSPGQGILIRIEQYF. The CDR3 DNA is TGTGCCAGCAGCCCCGGACAGGGAATCCTGATACGGATCGAGCAGTACTTC. The chain couples TRBV7-9 to TRBJ2-7; 8 bases are a match to TRBD1. This CDR3 contains 17 residues. V lost 5 bases and J lost 6; bases outside the gene matches: 18. Germline V gives CDR1 SEHNR, CDR2 FQNEAQ (reference sequence).

This clonotype was observed a handful of times. The rearrangement joins TRBV7-2 to TRBJ2-1, with D tentatively TRBD2 (6 bases). From germline, CDR1 is SGHTA and CDR2 FQGNSA. V lost 5 bases, J lost 0 bases, and 11 bases lay in between. This CDR3 spans 15 amino acids. CDR3 nucleotides: TGTGCCAGCAGCCCCTACGGGAGCTCCTACAATGAGCAGTTCTTC. It translates to CASSPYGSSYNEQFF.